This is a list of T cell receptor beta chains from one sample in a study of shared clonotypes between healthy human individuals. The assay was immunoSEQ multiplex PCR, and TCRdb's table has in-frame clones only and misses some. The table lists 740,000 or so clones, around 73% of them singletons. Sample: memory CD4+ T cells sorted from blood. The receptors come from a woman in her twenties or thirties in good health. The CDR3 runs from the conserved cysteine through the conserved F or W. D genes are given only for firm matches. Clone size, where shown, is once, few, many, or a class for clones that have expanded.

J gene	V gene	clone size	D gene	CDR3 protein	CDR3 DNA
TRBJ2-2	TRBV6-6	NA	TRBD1	CASSGSGTGNTGELFF	TGTGCCAGCAGTGGGTCGGGGACAGGGAACACCGGGGAGCTGTTTTTT
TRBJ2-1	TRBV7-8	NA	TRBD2	CASSISRLAGYNEQFF	TGTGCCAGCAGCATCTCCCGACTAGCGGGCTACAATGAGCAGTTCTTC
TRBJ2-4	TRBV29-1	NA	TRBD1	CSVKQGRGSDIQYF	TGCAGCGTGAAACAGGGGAGAGGGTCGGACATTCAGTACTTC
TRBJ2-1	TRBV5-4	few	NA	CASSFPSRSYNEQFF	TGTGCCAGCAGCTTCCCTTCACGCTCCTACAATGAGCAGTTCTTC
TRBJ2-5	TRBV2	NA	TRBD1	CASSNQGTGEETQYF	TGTGCCAGCAGCAACCAAGGGACAGGGGAAGAGACCCAGTACTTC
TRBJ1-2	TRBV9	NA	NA	CASSVDNYGYTF	TGTGCCAGCAGCGTCGACAACTATGGCTACACCTTC
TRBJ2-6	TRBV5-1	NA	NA	CASSLVGGSSGANVLTF	TGCGCCAGCAGCTTGGTGGGGGGCAGCTCTGGGGCCAACGTCCTGACTTTC
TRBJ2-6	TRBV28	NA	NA	CASKKQGGANVLTF	TGTGCCAGCAAGAAACAGGGTGGGGCCAACGTCCTGACTTTC
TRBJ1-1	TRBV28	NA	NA	CASIRRGNTEAFF	TGTGCCAGCATTCGCCGGGGCAACACTGAAGCTTTCTTT
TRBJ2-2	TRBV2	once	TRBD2	CASSDGLAGGYGELFF	TGTGCCAGCAGTGATGGACTAGCGGGAGGGTACGGGGAGCTGTTTTTT
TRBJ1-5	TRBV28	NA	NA	CASSLMLGQPQHF	TGTGCCAGCAGTTTAATGTTGGGTCAGCCCCAGCATTTT
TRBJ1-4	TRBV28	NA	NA	CASSLGVGASNEKLFF	TGTGCCAGCAGCTTAGGTGTGGGGGCAAGTAATGAAAAACTGTTTTTT
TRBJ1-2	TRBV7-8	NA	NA	CASSSGGGSDYGYTF	TGTGCCAGCAGCTCAGGTGGCGGGTCTGACTATGGCTACACCTTC